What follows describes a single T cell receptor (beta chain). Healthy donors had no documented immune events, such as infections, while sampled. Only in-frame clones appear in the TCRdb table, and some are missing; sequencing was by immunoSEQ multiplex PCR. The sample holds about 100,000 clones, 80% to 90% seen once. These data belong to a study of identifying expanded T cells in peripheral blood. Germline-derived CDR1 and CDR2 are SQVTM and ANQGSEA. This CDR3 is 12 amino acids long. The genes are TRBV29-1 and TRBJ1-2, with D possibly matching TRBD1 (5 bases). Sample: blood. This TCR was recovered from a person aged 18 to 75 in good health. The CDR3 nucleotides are TGCGGGGCCGGACGGGAATCATATGGCTACACCTTC. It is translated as CGAGRESYGYTF. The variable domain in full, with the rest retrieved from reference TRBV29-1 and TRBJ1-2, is SAVISQKPSRDICQRGTSLTIQCQVDSQVTMMFWYRQQPGQSLTLIATANQGSEATYESGFVIDKFPISRPNLTFSTLTVSNMSPEDSSIYLCGAGRESYGYTFGSGTRLTVV.